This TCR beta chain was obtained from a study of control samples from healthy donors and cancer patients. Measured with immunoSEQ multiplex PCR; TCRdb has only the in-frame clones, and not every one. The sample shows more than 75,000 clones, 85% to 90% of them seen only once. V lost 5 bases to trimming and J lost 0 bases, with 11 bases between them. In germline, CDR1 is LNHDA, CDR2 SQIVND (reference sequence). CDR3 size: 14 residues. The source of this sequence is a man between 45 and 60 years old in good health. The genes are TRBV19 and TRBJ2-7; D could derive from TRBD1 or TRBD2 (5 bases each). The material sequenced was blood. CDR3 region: CASSPGRVSYEQYF. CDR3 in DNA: TGTGCCAGTAGTCCGGGACGCGTCTCCTACGAGCAGTACTTC.